The rows below give T cell receptor beta chains drawn from one sample of a study of blood T cell repertoires in COVID-19. TCRdb keeps only in-frame clones here, not all; method: immunoSEQ multiplex PCR. Among under 150,000 clones, around nine tenths were seen once, and the ten largest hold less than 20%. The sample was peripheral blood. The receptors were sampled from a man aged 45-65 years with active or convalescent COVID-19. The CDR3 runs from the conserved cysteine through the conserved F or W. The order of the fields is V gene, CDR3 length, J gene, D gene, clone size, CDR3 protein, CDR3 DNA. D genes are given only for firm matches. Size is omitted from some rows. Given values are once, few, many or a class for expanded clones.

v_call: TRBV6-6; cdr3_length: 16; j_call: TRBJ2-7; d_call: TRBD2; clone_size: NA; cdr3_aa: CATTKFGAGENYEQYF; cdr3_nt: TGTGCCACCACTAAATTCGGAGCGGGAGAGAATTACGAGCAGTACTTC
v_call: TRBV6-4; cdr3_length: 14; j_call: TRBJ2-1; d_call: TRBD2; clone_size: NA; cdr3_aa: CASSDSAGGPIWFF; cdr3_nt: TGTGCCAGCAGTGACTCAGCGGGAGGGCCAATCTGGTTCTTC
v_call: TRBV19; cdr3_length: 18; j_call: TRBJ1-2; d_call: TRBD1; clone_size: NA; cdr3_aa: CASSIQGTAAKVNYGYTF; cdr3_nt: TGTGCCAGTAGTATCCAAGGGACAGCCGCCAAGGTTAACTATGGCTACACCTTC
v_call: TRBV19; cdr3_length: 14; j_call: TRBJ1-5; d_call: TRBD1; clone_size: NA; cdr3_aa: CASSSTGRNQPQHF; cdr3_nt: TGTGCCAGTAGTTCGACAGGGCGCAATCAGCCCCAGCATTTT
v_call: TRBV9; cdr3_length: 15; j_call: TRBJ2-7; d_call: TRBD2; clone_size: NA; cdr3_aa: CASSAGLAVAYEQYF; cdr3_nt: TGTGCCAGCAGCGCGGGACTAGCGGTCGCCTACGAGCAGTACTTC
v_call: TRBV6-5; cdr3_length: 13; j_call: TRBJ2-7; d_call: NA; clone_size: NA; cdr3_aa: CASRDSSSHEQYF; cdr3_nt: TGTGCCAGCAGGGACAGTTCATCGCACGAGCAGTACTTC
v_call: TRBV19; cdr3_length: 16; j_call: TRBJ2-1; d_call: TRBD2; clone_size: NA; cdr3_aa: CASSIDNSGRYNEQFF; cdr3_nt: TGTGCCAGTAGTATAGACAATAGCGGGAGGTACAATGAGCAGTTCTTC
v_call: TRBV19; cdr3_length: 14; j_call: TRBJ1-5; d_call: TRBD1; clone_size: NA; cdr3_aa: CASSMGQGGGPQHF; cdr3_nt: TGTGCCAGTAGTATGGGACAGGGAGGCGGTCCCCAGCATTTT
v_call: TRBV29-1; cdr3_length: 11; j_call: TRBJ1-1; d_call: NA; clone_size: NA; cdr3_aa: CSVQGVDEAFF; cdr3_nt: TGCAGCGTTCAGGGCGTTGACGAAGCTTTCTTT
v_call: TRBV5-5; cdr3_length: 14; j_call: TRBJ1-1; d_call: NA; clone_size: NA; cdr3_aa: CASSLGPGAMSAFF; cdr3_nt: TGTGCCAGCAGCTTGGGTCCAGGGGCGATGTCAGCTTTCTTT
v_call: TRBV7-2; cdr3_length: 15; j_call: TRBJ2-7; d_call: TRBD2; clone_size: NA; cdr3_aa: CASSTASGGHYEQYF; cdr3_nt: TGTGCCAGCAGCACGGCTAGCGGGGGGCACTACGAGCAGTACTTC
v_call: TRBV4-1; cdr3_length: 15; j_call: TRBJ2-7; d_call: TRBD1; clone_size: NA; cdr3_aa: CASSQDIQGDYEQYF; cdr3_nt: TGCGCCAGCAGCCAAGATATCCAGGGGGACTACGAGCAGTACTTC
v_call: TRBV18; cdr3_length: 13; j_call: TRBJ2-5; d_call: TRBD1; clone_size: NA; cdr3_aa: CASSPGQGETQYF; cdr3_nt: TGTGCCAGCTCACCGGGACAGGGGGAGACCCAGTACTTC
v_call: TRBV24-1; cdr3_length: 13; j_call: TRBJ2-3; d_call: NA; clone_size: NA; cdr3_aa: CATSDSDSRTQYF; cdr3_nt: TGTGCCACCAGTGATTCGGATAGCCGTACGCAGTATTTT
v_call: TRBV6-5; cdr3_length: 15; j_call: TRBJ1-2; d_call: TRBD1; clone_size: NA; cdr3_aa: CASSRDRGPNYGYTF; cdr3_nt: TGTGCCAGCAGTCGAGACAGGGGCCCTAACTATGGCTACACCTTC
v_call: TRBV7-2; cdr3_length: 20; j_call: TRBJ2-1; d_call: TRBD2; clone_size: NA; cdr3_aa: CASSLAFFGSGGANYNEQFF; cdr3_nt: TGTGCCAGCAGCTTAGCGTTTTTTGGGAGCGGGGGGGCTAACTACAATGAGCAGTTCTTC
v_call: TRBV30; cdr3_length: 14; j_call: TRBJ2-7; d_call: TRBD1; clone_size: NA; cdr3_aa: CAWSAGTETYEQYF; cdr3_nt: TGTGCCTGGAGTGCCGGGACAGAGACCTACGAGCAGTACTTC
v_call: TRBV6-4; cdr3_length: 13; j_call: TRBJ1-1; d_call: NA; clone_size: NA; cdr3_aa: CASRGRLGDEAFF; cdr3_nt: TGTGCCAGCAGGGGGAGGTTAGGAGATGAAGCTTTCTTT
v_call: TRBV10-3; cdr3_length: 16; j_call: TRBJ1-3; d_call: NA; clone_size: NA; cdr3_aa: CAISEFSVNSGNTIYF; cdr3_nt: TGTGCCATCAGTGAGTTCTCAGTAAACTCTGGAAACACCATATATTTT
v_call: TRBV10-3; cdr3_length: 15; j_call: TRBJ2-2; d_call: TRBD1; clone_size: NA; cdr3_aa: CAINRQGENTGELFF; cdr3_nt: TGTGCCATCAACAGACAGGGGGAGAACACCGGGGAGCTGTTTTTT
v_call: TRBV6-1; cdr3_length: 12; j_call: TRBJ1-4; d_call: TRBD1; clone_size: once; cdr3_aa: CASSEDRGGLFF; cdr3_nt: TGTGCCAGCAGTGAAGACAGGGGTGGGCTGTTTTTT
v_call: TRBV24-1; cdr3_length: 14; j_call: TRBJ2-7; d_call: NA; clone_size: once; cdr3_aa: CATSENRDGYEQYF; cdr3_nt: TGTGCCACCAGTGAAAACAGGGATGGCTACGAGCAGTACTTC
v_call: TRBV27; cdr3_length: 16; j_call: TRBJ2-3; d_call: TRBD1; clone_size: NA; cdr3_aa: CASSATRDRTTDTQYF; cdr3_nt: TGTGCCAGCAGTGCAACCCGGGACAGAACCACAGATACGCAGTATTTT
v_call: TRBV5-5; cdr3_length: 18; j_call: TRBJ1-4; d_call: TRBD1; clone_size: NA; cdr3_aa: CASSMAVGQGTNREKLFF; cdr3_nt: TGTGCCAGCAGCATGGCCGTAGGACAGGGCACTAATCGGGAAAAACTGTTTTTT
v_call: TRBV30; cdr3_length: 17; j_call: TRBJ1-2; d_call: TRBD1; clone_size: NA; cdr3_aa: CAWRLGTGRDAFYGYTF; cdr3_nt: TGTGCCTGGAGGCTAGGGACAGGGAGAGATGCTTTTTATGGCTACACCTTC
v_call: TRBV28; cdr3_length: 18; j_call: TRBJ1-4; d_call: TRBD1; clone_size: NA; cdr3_aa: CASITDREAHTTNEKLFF; cdr3_nt: TGTGCCAGCATTACAGACAGGGAGGCCCACACAACTAATGAAAAACTGTTTTTT
v_call: TRBV24-1; cdr3_length: 15; j_call: TRBJ2-1; d_call: NA; clone_size: NA; cdr3_aa: CATGSGLKAYNEQFF; cdr3_nt: TGTGCCACCGGTTCAGGGCTGAAAGCCTACAATGAGCAGTTCTTC
v_call: TRBV11-2; cdr3_length: 14; j_call: TRBJ2-7; d_call: TRBD1; clone_size: NA; cdr3_aa: CASSSWTGVYEQYF; cdr3_nt: TGTGCCAGCAGCTCCTGGACAGGGGTCTACGAGCAGTACTTC
v_call: TRBV19; cdr3_length: 15; j_call: TRBJ1-4; d_call: NA; clone_size: NA; cdr3_aa: CASSNRTAGREKLFF; cdr3_nt: TGTGCCAGTTCCAACCGGACGGCGGGGCGTGAAAAACTGTTTTTT
v_call: TRBV11-3; cdr3_length: 13; j_call: TRBJ2-2; d_call: NA; clone_size: NA; cdr3_aa: CASNRDSTGELFF; cdr3_nt: TGTGCCAGCAACCGAGACAGCACCGGGGAGCTGTTTTTT
v_call: TRBV7-2; cdr3_length: 15; j_call: TRBJ2-7; d_call: TRBD2; clone_size: few; cdr3_aa: CASRLSGGASYEQYF; cdr3_nt: TGTGCCAGCAGACTAAGCGGGGGGGCTTCCTACGAGCAGTACTTC
v_call: TRBV5-1; cdr3_length: 14; j_call: TRBJ2-1; d_call: NA; clone_size: NA; cdr3_aa: CASSLDSPYNEQFF; cdr3_nt: TGCGCCAGCAGCTTGGATTCCCCTTACAATGAGCAGTTCTTC
v_call: TRBV28; cdr3_length: 14; j_call: TRBJ1-2; d_call: TRBD1; clone_size: NA; cdr3_aa: CASTTGGNFYGYTF; cdr3_nt: TGTGCCAGCACGACAGGGGGCAACTTCTATGGCTACACCTTC
v_call: TRBV5-1; cdr3_length: 18; j_call: TRBJ1-2; d_call: TRBD1; clone_size: NA; cdr3_aa: CASSLTLITGQGNYGYTF; cdr3_nt: TGCGCCAGCAGCTTGACCTTAATCACGGGACAGGGGAACTATGGCTACACCTTC
v_call: TRBV18; cdr3_length: 13; j_call: TRBJ1-4; d_call: NA; clone_size: NA; cdr3_aa: CASSTRGVEKLFF; cdr3_nt: TGTGCCAGCTCAACGCGGGGGGTAGAAAAACTGTTTTTT
v_call: TRBV18; cdr3_length: 15; j_call: TRBJ2-7; d_call: TRBD1; clone_size: once; cdr3_aa: CASSLADGQGYEQYF; cdr3_nt: TGTGCCAGCTCACTAGCCGACGGACAGGGCTACGAGCAGTACTTC
v_call: TRBV30; cdr3_length: 17; j_call: TRBJ2-2; d_call: TRBD2; clone_size: NA; cdr3_aa: CAWSVFSGLSRFGELFF; cdr3_nt: TGTGCCTGGAGTGTTTTTAGCGGGCTGAGCCGATTCGGGGAGCTGTTTTTT
v_call: TRBV27; cdr3_length: 14; j_call: TRBJ1-2; d_call: TRBD1; clone_size: NA; cdr3_aa: CASTPTGGHYGYTF; cdr3_nt: TGTGCCAGCACCCCGACAGGGGGACACTATGGCTACACCTTC
v_call: TRBV5-4; cdr3_length: 16; j_call: TRBJ2-7; d_call: NA; clone_size: NA; cdr3_aa: CASSGGVGYRRSEQYF; cdr3_nt: TGTGCCAGCAGCGGGGGCGTCGGGTACAGGAGGAGCGAGCAGTACTTC
v_call: TRBV18; cdr3_length: 15; j_call: TRBJ2-7; d_call: TRBD1; clone_size: NA; cdr3_aa: CASSPGTGFRYEQYF; cdr3_nt: TGTGCCAGCTCACCAGGGACAGGGTTTCGGTACGAGCAGTACTTC
v_call: TRBV15; cdr3_length: 16; j_call: TRBJ2-7; d_call: TRBD2; clone_size: few; cdr3_aa: CATSRDRGRGSYEQYF; cdr3_nt: TGTGCCACCAGCAGAGATCGAGGGAGGGGTTCCTACGAGCAGTACTTC
v_call: TRBV10-3; cdr3_length: 14; j_call: TRBJ2-5; d_call: NA; clone_size: once; cdr3_aa: CAISGTGRGETQYF; cdr3_nt: TGTGCCATCAGTGGAACAGGGAGGGGGGAGACCCAGTACTTC
v_call: TRBV11-2; cdr3_length: 16; j_call: TRBJ2-7; d_call: TRBD1; clone_size: NA; cdr3_aa: CASSSGQGVWSYEQYF; cdr3_nt: TGTGCCAGCAGCTCGGGACAGGGGGTTTGGAGCTACGAGCAGTACTTC
v_call: TRBV2; cdr3_length: 15; j_call: TRBJ2-2; d_call: TRBD2; clone_size: NA; cdr3_aa: CASSVGGVGTGELFF; cdr3_nt: TGTGCCAGCAGTGTGGGGGGGGTTGGCACCGGGGAGCTGTTTTTT